These T cell receptor beta chains were read from a single sample in a study of T cells in Graves' hyperthyroidism and ophthalmopathy. TCRdb re-analysed the multiplex PCR reads in MiXCR, keeping a single row per CDR3 protein. Counted here are hundreds of thousands of distinct CDR3 sequences, about 15% occurring once; the ten biggest clones make up approximately 10%. The sample consisted of blood. These receptors came from a woman between 18 and 30 years old with Graves' hyperthyroidism. CDR3s include the opening cysteine and the closing phenylalanine or tryptophan. D genes are given only for firm matches. Clone size is stated in some rows and not others, as once, few, many or a class when expanded.

v_gene: TRBV9
d_gene: NA
abundance: NA
j_gene: TRBJ2-7
CDR3aa: CASSVGGSASYEQYF
CDR3nt: TGTGCCAGCAGCGTAGGGGGTAGCGCCTCCTACGAGCAGTACTTC

v_gene: TRBV6-5
d_gene: TRBD2
abundance: few
j_gene: TRBJ2-1
CDR3aa: CASSFRTSTRTYNEQFF
CDR3nt: TGTGCCAGCAGTTTCCGGACTAGCACTAGAACCTACAATGAGCAGTTCTTC

v_gene: TRBV3-1
d_gene: NA
abundance: many
j_gene: TRBJ1-1
CDR3aa: CASSHNSFGTEAFF
CDR3nt: TGTGCCAGCAGCCATAACAGTTTTGGCACTGAAGCTTTCTTT

v_gene: TRBV12-3/TRBV12-4
d_gene: TRBD2
abundance: many
j_gene: TRBJ2-3
CDR3aa: CASSPLLAGDGFIDTQYF
CDR3nt: TGTGCCAGCAGTCCCCTACTAGCGGGAGATGGTTTCATAGATACGCAGTATTTT

v_gene: TRBV7-2
d_gene: TRBD2
abundance: NA
j_gene: TRBJ2-4
CDR3aa: CASSSVGLAGNKNIQYF
CDR3nt: TGTGCCAGCAGCTCAGTAGGACTAGCGGGGAACAAAAACATTCAGTACTTC

v_gene: TRBV28
d_gene: NA
abundance: many
j_gene: TRBJ2-5
CDR3aa: CASSPPQARLGTQYF
CDR3nt: TGTGCCAGCAGCCCTCCCCAGGCGCGGCTGGGGACCCAGTACTTC

v_gene: TRBV19
d_gene: NA
abundance: few
j_gene: TRBJ2-4
CDR3aa: CASSRSPVGTKNIQYF
CDR3nt: TGTGCCAGTAGTAGAAGTCCGGTGGGGACCAAAAACATTCAGTACTTC

v_gene: TRBV18
d_gene: NA
abundance: many
j_gene: TRBJ2-2
CDR3aa: CASSTDTGVNTGELFF
CDR3nt: TGTGCCAGCTCTACCGACACAGGTGTTAACACCGGGGAGCTGTTTTTT

v_gene: TRBV28
d_gene: TRBD1
abundance: many
j_gene: TRBJ2-7
CDR3aa: CASRLIGQGIYEQYF
CDR3nt: TGTGCCAGCAGGCTTATCGGACAGGGGATCTACGAGCAGTACTTC

v_gene: TRBV7-9
d_gene: NA
abundance: many
j_gene: TRBJ2-2
CDR3aa: CASSFRSTGELFF
CDR3nt: TGTGCCAGCAGCTTTCGTTCCACCGGGGAGCTGTTTTTT

v_gene: TRBV12-3/TRBV12-4
d_gene: TRBD2
abundance: NA
j_gene: TRBJ2-7
CDR3aa: CASSSRGKSGGPYEQYF
CDR3nt: TGTGCCAGCAGCTCCCGAGGAAAAAGCGGGGGTCCCTACGAGCAGTACTTC

v_gene: TRBV30
d_gene: TRBD2
abundance: once
j_gene: TRBJ2-2
CDR3aa: CAWSKSGGRRTGELFF
CDR3nt: TGTGCCTGGAGTAAGTCGGGAGGGCGGCGAACCGGGGAGCTGTTTTTT

v_gene: TRBV30
d_gene: NA
abundance: NA
j_gene: TRBJ2-7
CDR3aa: CAWSYQLSYEQYF
CDR3nt: TGTGCCTGGAGTTATCAGCTATCCTACGAGCAGTACTTC

v_gene: TRBV10-3
d_gene: NA
abundance: few
j_gene: TRBJ1-2
CDR3aa: CAISVDRTDGYTF
CDR3nt: TGTGCCATCAGTGTTGACCGGACCGATGGCTACACCTTC

v_gene: TRBV10-3
d_gene: NA
abundance: NA
j_gene: TRBJ2-3
CDR3aa: CAISVFPRPWSTDTQYF
CDR3nt: TGTGCCATCAGTGTATTTCCCAGACCCTGGAGCACAGATACGCAGTATTTT

v_gene: TRBV20-1
d_gene: NA
abundance: NA
j_gene: TRBJ1-6
CDR3aa: CSARDDRPNSPLHF
CDR3nt: TGCAGTGCTAGAGATGACAGGCCTAATTCACCCCTCCACTTT

v_gene: TRBV11-2
d_gene: NA
abundance: many
j_gene: TRBJ2-7
CDR3aa: CASRYYEQYF
CDR3nt: TGTGCCAGCAGGTACTACGAGCAGTACTTC

v_gene: TRBV20-1
d_gene: TRBD2
abundance: NA
j_gene: TRBJ2-2
CDR3aa: CSARDSRTSGRAGELFF
CDR3nt: TGCAGTGCTAGAGATAGTAGGACTAGCGGGAGAGCCGGGGAGCTGTTTTTT

v_gene: TRBV7-8
d_gene: NA
abundance: many
j_gene: TRBJ2-6
CDR3aa: CASRTISGANVLTF
CDR3nt: TGTGCCAGCAGAACGATCTCTGGGGCCAACGTCCTGACTTTC

v_gene: TRBV28
d_gene: NA
abundance: many
j_gene: TRBJ2-5
CDR3aa: CASRAGHPRETQYF
CDR3nt: TGTGCCAGCAGGGCGGGACACCCTAGAGAGACCCAGTACTTC

v_gene: TRBV7-2
d_gene: NA
abundance: NA
j_gene: TRBJ2-7
CDR3aa: CASSPAGTPSYEQYF
CDR3nt: TGTGCCAGCAGCCCCGCCGGGACTCCTTCCTACGAGCAGTACTTC

v_gene: TRBV20-1
d_gene: TRBD1
abundance: many
j_gene: TRBJ1-6
CDR3aa: CSAVTGGWSPLHF
CDR3nt: TGCAGTGCTGTGACAGGGGGTTGGTCACCCCTCCACTTT

v_gene: TRBV20-1
d_gene: NA
abundance: many
j_gene: TRBJ2-1
CDR3aa: CSASGNRWNEQFF
CDR3nt: TGCAGTGCTAGTGGAAACAGATGGAATGAGCAGTTCTTC

v_gene: TRBV29-1
d_gene: NA
abundance: many
j_gene: TRBJ2-1
CDR3aa: CSVAQRRAYNEQFF
CDR3nt: TGCAGCGTTGCGCAGAGGCGGGCCTACAATGAGCAGTTCTTC

v_gene: TRBV6-1
d_gene: NA
abundance: few
j_gene: TRBJ2-2
CDR3aa: CTSKLPGELFF
CDR3nt: TGTACCAGCAAACTCCCCGGGGAGCTGTTTTTT

v_gene: TRBV2
d_gene: TRBD1
abundance: many
j_gene: TRBJ2-5
CDR3aa: CASGPTGVETQYF
CDR3nt: TGTGCCAGCGGGCCTACAGGGGTAGAGACCCAGTACTTC

v_gene: TRBV30
d_gene: NA
abundance: many
j_gene: TRBJ1-2
CDR3aa: CAWSPLSASTGYTF
CDR3nt: TGTGCCTGGAGTCCCCTCAGCGCCTCAACTGGCTACACCTTC

v_gene: TRBV7-9
d_gene: NA
abundance: NA
j_gene: TRBJ2-1
CDR3aa: CASSPGHGVPFF
CDR3nt: TGTGCCAGCAGCCCCGGACACGGTGTGCCGTTCTTC

v_gene: TRBV27
d_gene: TRBD1
abundance: NA
j_gene: TRBJ2-6
CDR3aa: CASSQIQGTGANVLTF
CDR3nt: TGTGCCAGCAGCCAGATACAGGGGACTGGGGCCAACGTCCTGACTTTC

v_gene: TRBV10-3
d_gene: NA
abundance: NA
j_gene: TRBJ2-7
CDR3aa: CAISAGTGSYTYEQYF
CDR3nt: TGTGCCATCAGTGCCGGGACCGGGTCCTATACCTACGAGCAGTACTTC

v_gene: TRBV7-9
d_gene: TRBD2
abundance: many
j_gene: TRBJ2-3
CDR3aa: CASSLATSRDTQYF
CDR3nt: TGTGCCAGCAGCTTAGCGACTAGCAGAGATACGCAGTATTTT

v_gene: TRBV7-8
d_gene: TRBD2
abundance: many
j_gene: TRBJ2-1
CDR3aa: CASSSGLAGVGSNEQFF
CDR3nt: TGTGCCAGCAGCTCGGGACTAGCGGGAGTGGGTAGCAATGAGCAGTTCTTC

v_gene: TRBV5-4
d_gene: TRBD2
abundance: NA
j_gene: TRBJ2-7
CDR3aa: CASRPGTSVSYEQYF
CDR3nt: TGTGCCAGCAGACCCGGGACTAGCGTATCCTACGAGCAGTACTTC

v_gene: TRBV7-8
d_gene: NA
abundance: many
j_gene: TRBJ1-1
CDR3aa: CASSLKGMNTEAFF
CDR3nt: TGTGCCAGCAGCTTGAAAGGGATGAACACTGAAGCTTTCTTT

v_gene: TRBV12-3/TRBV12-4
d_gene: NA
abundance: many
j_gene: TRBJ2-1
CDR3aa: CASSLAEGNEQFF
CDR3nt: TGTGCCAGCAGTTTAGCCGAGGGCAATGAGCAGTTCTTC

v_gene: TRBV20-1
d_gene: NA
abundance: few
j_gene: TRBJ1-2
CDR3aa: CSAEIWGSDYGYTF
CDR3nt: TGCAGTGCCGAAATCTGGGGGAGTGACTATGGCTACACCTTC

v_gene: TRBV30
d_gene: TRBD2
abundance: many
j_gene: TRBJ2-1
CDR3aa: CAWAGGLAGISEQFF
CDR3nt: TGTGCCTGGGCCGGGGGACTAGCGGGAATAAGTGAGCAGTTCTTC

v_gene: TRBV3-1
d_gene: NA
abundance: few
j_gene: TRBJ1-1
CDR3aa: CASSQDWGAGDTEAFF
CDR3nt: TGTGCCAGCAGCCAAGATTGGGGGGCCGGGGACACTGAAGCTTTCTTT

v_gene: TRBV11-2
d_gene: NA
abundance: many
j_gene: TRBJ2-1
CDR3aa: CASSLAGLNEQFF
CDR3nt: TGTGCCAGCAGCTTGGCAGGGCTCAATGAGCAGTTCTTC

v_gene: TRBV30
d_gene: TRBD2
abundance: few
j_gene: TRBJ2-1
CDR3aa: CAWSDDLLADIYNEQFF
CDR3nt: TGTGCCTGGAGCGACGACCTACTAGCGGATATATACAATGAGCAGTTCTTC

v_gene: TRBV2
d_gene: NA
abundance: NA
j_gene: TRBJ1-2
CDR3aa: CASSQTEVYGYTF
CDR3nt: TGTGCCAGCAGTCAGACGGAGGTCTATGGCTACACCTTC

v_gene: TRBV5-5
d_gene: NA
abundance: NA
j_gene: TRBJ1-4
CDR3aa: CASSHLGGTNEKLFF
CDR3nt: TGTGCCAGCAGCCATTTAGGGGGTACTAATGAAAAACTGTTTTTT

v_gene: TRBV7-9
d_gene: NA
abundance: NA
j_gene: TRBJ2-2
CDR3aa: CASSLQGYNTGELFF
CDR3nt: TGTGCCAGCAGCTTGCAGGGGTACAACACCGGGGAGCTGTTTTTT

v_gene: TRBV18
d_gene: NA
abundance: many
j_gene: TRBJ1-1
CDR3aa: CASSPNRAKVEAFF
CDR3nt: TGTGCCAGCTCACCAAATCGGGCTAAAGTAGAAGCTTTCTTT

v_gene: TRBV6-2/TRBV6-3
d_gene: NA
abundance: NA
j_gene: TRBJ2-7
CDR3aa: CASRAAPTYEQYF
CDR3nt: TGTGCCAGCAGAGCAGCTCCTACCTACGAGCAGTACTTC

v_gene: TRBV5-5
d_gene: TRBD2
abundance: many
j_gene: TRBJ2-7
CDR3aa: CASSEGLERGYEQYF
CDR3nt: TGTGCCAGCAGCGAAGGACTAGAAAGGGGCTACGAGCAGTACTTC

v_gene: TRBV4-3
d_gene: NA
abundance: few
j_gene: TRBJ2-1
CDR3aa: CASSQVDGYNEQFF
CDR3nt: TGCGCCAGCAGCCAAGTCGACGGCTACAATGAGCAGTTCTTC

v_gene: TRBV5-1
d_gene: NA
abundance: NA
j_gene: TRBJ2-7
CDR3aa: CASSPELDYEQYF
CDR3nt: TGCGCCAGCAGCCCTGAGCTCGACTACGAGCAGTACTTC

v_gene: TRBV29-1
d_gene: TRBD2
abundance: many
j_gene: TRBJ2-1
CDR3aa: CSPVWSSGAYNEQFF
CDR3nt: TGCAGCCCAGTCTGGTCTAGCGGGGCCTACAATGAGCAGTTCTTC

v_gene: TRBV12-3/TRBV12-4
d_gene: NA
abundance: many
j_gene: TRBJ1-5
CDR3aa: CASSFFEYSGNQPQHF
CDR3nt: TGTGCCAGCAGTTTTTTCGAGTACTCCGGCAATCAGCCCCAGCATTTT

v_gene: TRBV11-2
d_gene: NA
abundance: many
j_gene: TRBJ1-1
CDR3aa: CASTNPRPRGTEAFF
CDR3nt: TGTGCCAGCACCAACCCTCGACCAAGGGGCACTGAAGCTTTCTTT

v_gene: TRBV10-2
d_gene: NA
abundance: NA
j_gene: TRBJ1-5
CDR3aa: CASSEASQPQHF
CDR3nt: TGCGCCAGCAGTGAGGCCAGCCAGCCCCAGCATTTT

v_gene: TRBV27
d_gene: NA
abundance: NA
j_gene: TRBJ2-6
CDR3aa: CASSSLVSGANVLTF
CDR3nt: TGTGCCAGCAGTTCCCTCGTCTCTGGGGCCAACGTCCTGACTTTC

v_gene: TRBV28
d_gene: NA
abundance: many
j_gene: TRBJ1-5
CDR3aa: CASSLGAPSNQPQHF
CDR3nt: TGTGCCAGCAGTTTAGGTGCACCTAGCAATCAGCCCCAGCATTTT

v_gene: TRBV20-1
d_gene: NA
abundance: few
j_gene: TRBJ1-6
CDR3aa: CSARVSPLHF
CDR3nt: TGCAGTGCTAGAGTTTCACCCCTCCACTTT